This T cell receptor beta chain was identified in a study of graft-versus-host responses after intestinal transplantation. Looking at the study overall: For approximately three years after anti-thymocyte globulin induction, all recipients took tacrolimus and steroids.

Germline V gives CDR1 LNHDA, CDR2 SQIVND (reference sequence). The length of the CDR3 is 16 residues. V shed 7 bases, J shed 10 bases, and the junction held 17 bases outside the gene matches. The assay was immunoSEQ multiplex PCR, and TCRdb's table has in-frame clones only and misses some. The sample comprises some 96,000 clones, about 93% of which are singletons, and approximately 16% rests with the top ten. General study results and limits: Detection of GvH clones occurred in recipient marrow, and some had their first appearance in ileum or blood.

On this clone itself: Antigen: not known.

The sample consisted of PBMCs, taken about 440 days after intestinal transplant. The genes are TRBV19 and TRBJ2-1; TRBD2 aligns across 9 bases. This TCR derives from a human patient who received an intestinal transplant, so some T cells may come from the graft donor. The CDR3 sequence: CASMDQRGVPPIEQFF. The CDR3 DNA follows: TGTGCCAGTATGGATCAGCGGGGGGTCCCCCCAATAGAGCAGTTCTTC.